This record looks at one T cell receptor beta chain sequence and its context. This CDR3 has 12 amino acids. CDR1 is SGDLS, CDR2 YYNGEE, per germline. V lost 2 bases to trimming and J lost 0 bases, with 0 bases between them. The sample comes from a study of Ad26.COV2.S vaccination and SARS-CoV-2 variants. Across the whole study: Intramuscular Ad26.COV2.S doses were given once or twice, 56 days apart.

Treatment described: some 20 received Ad26.COV2.S at low or high dose, single or two shots; about 5 received placebo; per-sample allocation not given. Day 63 after the first vaccine or placebo injection was the time point for sampling. What was given as vaccine was an Ad26 vector encoding Wuhan-strain SARS-CoV-2 spike. The data were produced by immunoSEQ multiplex PCR, yet TCRdb's version contains in-frame clones alone and is incomplete. The repertoire holds around 400,000 clones, with around 89% as singletons. Source: peripheral blood, taken in a trial of Ad26.COV2.S vaccine versus placebo. The sequence came from a person aged 18-60 years who received the Ad26.COV2.S COVID-19 vaccine or a placebo. The chain recombines TRBV9 with TRBJ1-3; no clear D. CDR3 DNA sequence: TGTGCCAGCAGCGTCTCTGGAAACACCATATATTTT. Protein sequence: CASSVSGNTIYF.